The 9 T cell receptor beta chains listed next were all sequenced from one sample in a study of T cell changes during pregnancy in multiple sclerosis. TCRdb's copy holds only in-frame clones and misses some; the assay was immunoSEQ multiplex PCR. The sample yields tens of thousands of clones, 85% to 90% seen once. The sequencing used peripheral blood, collected after pregnancy. The receptors here all came from a female donor in good health, enrolled as a control in a pregnancy study.

The chain carries TRBV29-1 and TRBJ2-2; 10 positions match TRBD2. Losses at the gene ends were 4 bases for V and 4 bases for J; bases not matched to a gene: 6. The CDR3 is made up of 15 amino acids. Germline CDR1 is SQVTM and CDR2 is ANQGSEA. The CDR3 sequence is CSVASGGGRTGELFF. The CDR3 bases are TGCAGCGTTGCGAGCGGGGGGGGTCGCACCGGGGAGCTGTTTTTT.

The gene calls are TRBV15 and TRBJ1-1, with 8 bases that match TRBD1. Trimming removed 0 bases from V and 3 bases from J; junction bases left unmatched: 6. Germline V gives CDR1 LNHNV, CDR2 YYDKDF (reference sequence). The CDR3 runs to 16 residues. CDR3 nucleotides: TGTGCCACCAGCAGAGATCCCTACAGGGGGGACACTGAAGCTTTCTTT. This translates into CATSRDPYRGDTEAFF.

The rearrangement links TRBV7-8 to TRBJ2-7; TRBD1 is a possible D gene (8 bases). The CDR3 has 14 residues. The germline V gene encodes CDR1 SGHVS and CDR2 FQNEAQ. Trimming removed 3 bases from V and 5 bases from J, with 14 bases in between. CDR3 in amino acids: CASSLNRGTNEQYF. The CDR3 DNA reads TGTGCCAGCAGCTTGAACAGGGGGACTAACGAGCAGTACTTC.

The gene calls are TRBV28 and TRBJ2-7; possibly TRBD2 for D (5 bases). The CDR3 spans 14 residues. CDR1 MDHEN and CDR2 SYDVKM come from the germline V gene. V was shortened by 8 bases and J by 0 bases, with 14 bases between the two germline ends. CDR3 protein: CASERTGSSYEQYF. The CDR3 coding sequence is TGTGCCAGCGAGAGAACGGGGTCCTCCTACGAGCAGTACTTC. Looking up the rest from reference TRBV28 and TRBJ2-7 gives the full variable domain: DVKVTQSSRYLVKRTGEKVFLECVQDMDHENMFWYRQDPGLGLRLIYFSYDVKMKEKGDIPEGYSVSREKKERFSLILESASTNQTSMYLCASERTGSSYEQYFGPGTRLTVT.

This clone has a single count. The rearrangement links TRBV18 to TRBJ1-4; weak D call: TRBD1 (5 bases). The CDR3 consists of 14 residues. V was clipped by 5 bases and J by 7 bases, with 14 bases between them. Germline CDR1 is KGHSH and CDR2 is LQKENI. In nucleotides, the CDR3 is TGTGCCAGCTCAGATTTGGCGGGGCTTGAAAAACTGTTTTTT. It is translated as CASSDLAGLEKLFF.

V gene TRBV27 combines with J gene TRBJ1-2; D uncertain. The V gene's germline CDR1 is MNHEY and CDR2 SMNVEV (reference sequence). This CDR3 has 13 amino acids. Trimming left V 1 base short and J 6 bases short, with 9 bases between. The chain's CDR3 is CASSLWPGDGYTF. CDR3 DNA sequence: TGTGCCAGCAGTTTATGGCCCGGGGATGGCTACACCTTC.

CDR3 region: CASSLDRANQPQHF. The CDR3 DNA follows: TGTGCCAGCAGCTTGGACAGGGCTAATCAGCCCCAGCATTTT. The chain recombines TRBV5-4 with TRBJ1-5, with D perhaps matching TRBD1 (6 bases). The CDR3 contains 14 residues. Germline V CDR1 and CDR2: SGHNT, YYREEE (reference sequence). V dropped 0 bases and J dropped 4 bases, with 8 bases sitting between them.

V and J are TRBV4-1 and TRBJ2-7; 10 positions match TRBD2. The CDR3 loop spans 16 amino acids. Germline V gene sequence: CDR1 MGHRA, CDR2 YSYEKL. Losses at the gene ends were 4 bases for V and 0 bases for J; bases not matched to a gene: 6. The DNA for the CDR3 is TGCGCCAGCAGCCGGTCTAGCGGGGGCTACTCCTACGAGCAGTACTTC. Translated: CASSRSSGGYSYEQYF.

The CDR3 DNA reads TGTGCCAGCAGTTACGGGGCAGGGGTCTCTAGCTATGGCTACACCTTC. Protein: CASSYGAGVSSYGYTF. The V gene is TRBV6-5, the J gene TRBJ1-2; D is perhaps TRBD1 (6 bases). The germline V gene encodes CDR1 MNHEY and CDR2 SVGAGI. The CDR3 extends over 16 amino acids. The V end lost 2 bases, the J end lost 4 bases, and 17 bases lay between the germline ends.